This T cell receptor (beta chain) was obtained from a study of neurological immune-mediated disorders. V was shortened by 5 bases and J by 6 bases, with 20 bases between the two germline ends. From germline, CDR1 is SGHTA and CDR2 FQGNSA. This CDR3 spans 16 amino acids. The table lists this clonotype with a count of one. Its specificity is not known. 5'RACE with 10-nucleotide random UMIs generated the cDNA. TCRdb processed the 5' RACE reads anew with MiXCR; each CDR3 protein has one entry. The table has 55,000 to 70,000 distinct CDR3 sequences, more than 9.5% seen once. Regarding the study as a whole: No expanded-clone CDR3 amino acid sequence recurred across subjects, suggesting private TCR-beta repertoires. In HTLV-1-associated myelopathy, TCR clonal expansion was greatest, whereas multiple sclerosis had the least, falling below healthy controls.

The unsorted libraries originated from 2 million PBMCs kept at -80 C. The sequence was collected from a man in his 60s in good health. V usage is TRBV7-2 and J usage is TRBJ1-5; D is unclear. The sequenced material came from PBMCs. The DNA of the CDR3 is TGTGCCAGCAGCACCAACTCGGCCGGTCTTCTTCAGCCCCAGCATTTT. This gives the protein CASSTNSAGLLQPQHF. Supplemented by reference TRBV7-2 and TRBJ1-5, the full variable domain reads GAGVSQSPSNKVTEKGKDVELRCDPISGHTALYWYRQSLGQGLEFLIYFQGNSAPDKSGLPSDRFSAERTGGSVSTLTIQRTQQEDSAVYLCASSTNSAGLLQPQHFGDGTRLSIL.